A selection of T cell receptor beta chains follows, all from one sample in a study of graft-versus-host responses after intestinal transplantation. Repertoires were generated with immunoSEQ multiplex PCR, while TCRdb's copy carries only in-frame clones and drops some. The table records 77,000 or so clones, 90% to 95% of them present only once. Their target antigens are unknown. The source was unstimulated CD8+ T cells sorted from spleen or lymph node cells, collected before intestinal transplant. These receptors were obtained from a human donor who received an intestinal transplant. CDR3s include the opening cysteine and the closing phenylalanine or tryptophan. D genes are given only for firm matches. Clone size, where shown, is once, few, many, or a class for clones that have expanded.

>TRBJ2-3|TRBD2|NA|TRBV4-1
CASSQRLAVTSTDTQYF
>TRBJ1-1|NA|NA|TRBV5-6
CASSAPSAGTEAFF
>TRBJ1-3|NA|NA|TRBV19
CASSMGDSGNTIYF
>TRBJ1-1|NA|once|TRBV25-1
CASSGTEAFF
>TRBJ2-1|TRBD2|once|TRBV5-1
CASSLEVYFWREFLYNEQFF
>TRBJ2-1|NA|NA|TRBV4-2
CASRVASGADEQFF
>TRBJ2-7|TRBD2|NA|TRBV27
CASSFKAGGWEQYF
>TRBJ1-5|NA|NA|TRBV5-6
CASSGWGSQPQHF
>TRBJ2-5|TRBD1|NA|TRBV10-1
CASSGRTGTDLQETQYF
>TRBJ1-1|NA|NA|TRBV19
CASLHRENTEAFF
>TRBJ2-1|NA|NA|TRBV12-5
CASGKAPATYNEQFF
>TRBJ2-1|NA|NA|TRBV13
CASSRPVGGSYNEQFF
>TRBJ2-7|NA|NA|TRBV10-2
CASSEGGGYEQYF
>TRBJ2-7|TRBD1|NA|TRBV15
CATSIGTGSYEQYF
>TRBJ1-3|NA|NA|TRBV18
CASSPTTQGNGNTIYF
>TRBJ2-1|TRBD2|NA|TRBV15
CATSGLSSGRAVFRNEQFF
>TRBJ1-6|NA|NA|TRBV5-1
CASSFSQGSYNSPLHF
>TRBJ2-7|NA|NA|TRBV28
CATRPAGTIYEQYF
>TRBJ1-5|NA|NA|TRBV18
CASSRGSTDSNQPQHF
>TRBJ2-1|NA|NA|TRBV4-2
CASSQAGEQFF
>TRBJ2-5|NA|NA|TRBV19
CASSIDGEETQYF
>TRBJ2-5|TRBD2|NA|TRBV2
CASTPAGLAVQETQYF
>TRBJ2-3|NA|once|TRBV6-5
CASSSLKGDTQYF
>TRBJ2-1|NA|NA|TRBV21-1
CASSKACRTNEQFF
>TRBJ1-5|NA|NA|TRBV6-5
CASRSGQLNQPQHF
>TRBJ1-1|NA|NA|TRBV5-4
CASSLSVSPEAFF
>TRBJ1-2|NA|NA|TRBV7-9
CASSEGTAAPMYGYTF
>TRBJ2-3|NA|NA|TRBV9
CASKGGSSTDTQYF
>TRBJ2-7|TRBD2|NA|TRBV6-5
CASSSSSWGLIYEQYF
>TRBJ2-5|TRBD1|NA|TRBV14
CASSRWDSLDETQYF